Below, 32 T cell receptor beta chains from the same sample are listed, as sequenced in a study of OX40 agonist ivuxolimab in advanced cancers. Profiling relied on immunoSEQ multiplex PCR, and the TCRdb table lists in-frame clones only, not all of them. The sample holds tens of thousands of clones; 89% are singletons and the top ten take over 15%. Source: CD4+ or CD8+ T cells sorted from blood, taken in a trial of the OX40 agonist ivuxolimab. All receptors derive from an adult with an advanced solid tumor such as melanoma, head and neck, liver or kidney cancer.

This clone showed up many times. Other nucleotide sequences from this sample produce the same CDR3. This sequence joins TRBV7-9 and TRBJ2-7; 7 bases fit TRBD1. This CDR3 region has 14 residues. V lost 5 bases and J lost 1; bases outside the gene matches: 5. In germline, CDR1 is SEHNR, CDR2 FQNEAQ (reference sequence). CDR3 sequence: CASSPKTGSYEQYF. CDR3 bases: TGTGCCAGCAGCCCCAAGACAGGGTCCTACGAGCAGTACTTC.

The chain couples TRBV7-8 to TRBJ2-3; 10 bases map to TRBD1. The ends lost 7 bases at V and 2 bases at J; junction bases unmatched: 9. Per germline, CDR1 SGHVS and CDR2 FQNEAQ. This CDR3 comprises 16 residues. CDR3 nucleotides: TGTGCCAGCACCCTCTCCGGGACAGGGGTCACAGATACGCAGTATTTT. Residues: CASTLSGTGVTDTQYF.

The rearrangement joins TRBV28 to TRBJ2-1, with 8 positions matching TRBD2. The V and J ends lost 5 bases and 1 base, in that order; junction bases with no gene match: 7. The CDR3 is 16 amino acids. Germline V gene lookup returns CDR1 MDHEN and CDR2 SYDVKM. The DNA of the CDR3 is TGTGCCAGCAGTCCCGGGGGGGGTAAGTCCTACAATGAGCAGTTCTTC. This gives the protein CASSPGGGKSYNEQFF.

The chain's CDR3 is CASSYPGQQSTEAFF. The CDR3 region has the DNA TGTGCCAGCAGTTATCCGGGACAGCAGAGTACTGAAGCTTTCTTT. The chain couples TRBV6-5 to TRBJ1-1; 7 bases line up with TRBD1. CDR1 MNHEY and CDR2 SVGAGI come from the germline V gene. V shed 3 bases and J 5 bases; nucleotides not matched to a gene: 9. The CDR3 length is 15 residues.

The chain couples TRBV7-9 to TRBJ2-7; no definite D call. V lost 4 bases to trimming and J lost 5 bases, with 12 bases between them. CDR1 is SEHNR and CDR2 is FQNEAQ in the germline V gene (reference sequence). The length of the CDR3 is 13 residues. Here the CDR3 DNA reads TGTGCCAGCAGCTCTGGGGTCTTGCACGAGCAGTACTTC. Residues: CASSSGVLHEQYF.

The chain uses TRBV11-2 and TRBJ2-7; 11 bases agree with TRBD2. V trimming: 8 bases; J trimming: 4 bases; junction bases outside the gene matches: 4. Germline values: CDR1 SGHAT, CDR2 FQNNGV. The CDR3 runs to 13 residues. The CDR3 protein is CASSGLAEYEQYF. The CDR3 nucleotides read TGTGCCAGCTCGGGACTAGCGGAGTACGAGCAGTACTTC.

This clone appeared a single time. The V and J genes are TRBV15 and TRBJ2-1; D remains unclear. The CDR3 is 17 residues long. Per the germline V gene, CDR1 is LNHNV and CDR2 is YYDKDF (reference sequence). Trimming stripped 0 bases from V and 0 bases from J, with 12 bases between. This chain's CDR3 is CATSRDSAISSYNEQFF. Here the CDR3 DNA reads TGTGCCACCAGCAGAGATAGTGCGATAAGCTCCTACAATGAGCAGTTCTTC.

This chain links TRBV9 with TRBJ2-3; 14 bases agree with TRBD2. The CDR3 sequence is 20 residues long. Germline values: CDR1 SGDLS, CDR2 YYNGEE. V gave up 3 bases and J gave up 2 bases; unmatched junction bases: 14. The CDR3 reads CASSGPGLAGAGGFTDTQYF. Written as DNA, the CDR3 is TGTGCCAGCAGCGGGCCGGGACTAGCGGGAGCAGGGGGTTTCACAGATACGCAGTATTTT.

This clone was seen a single time. The rearrangement uses TRBV27 and TRBJ2-7, with D possibly being TRBD2 (6 bases). The CDR3 contains 15 residues. Germline V lookup: CDR1 MNHEY, CDR2 SMNVEV (reference sequence). Trimming cost V 5 bases and J 1 base, with 15 bases left between them. The CDR3 protein is CASSPPGGVSYEQYF. CDR3 nucleotides: TGTGCCAGCAGTCCACCCGGCGGGGTGTCCTACGAGCAGTACTTC.

This clone was seen a few times. The CDR3 DNA is TGTGCCTGTGAGGGGCCGGGACAGGCGAACACTGAAGCTTTCTTT. As protein: CACEGPGQANTEAFF. V usage is TRBV6-5 and J usage is TRBJ1-1; 8 bases line up with TRBD1. Germline trimming cut 11 bases from V and 1 base from J; bases unmatched to any gene: 12. Germline-derived CDR1 and CDR2 are MNHEY and SVGAGI. This CDR3 contains 15 residues.

This clone was observed a few times. The J gene is TRBJ1-1, the V gene TRBV4-3; D is possibly TRBD1 (5 bases). This CDR3 has 15 residues. V was pared by 0 bases and J by 9 bases, with 17 bases between. The V gene's germline CDR1 is LGHNA and CDR2 YSLEER. DNA for the CDR3: TGCGCCAGCAGCCAAGATCGGGGGGGAGAGGTACAAGCTTTCTTT. Translation: CASSQDRGGEVQAFF.

The rearrangement uses TRBV4-1 and TRBJ2-5; 14 bases line up with TRBD2. This CDR3 comprises 18 residues. Unmatched junction bases numbered 9, after V lost 1 base and J lost 5 bases. Germline CDR1 reads MGHRA; CDR2 reads YSYEKL. CDR3 coding DNA: TGCGCCAGCAGCCAAGTCCTTCGACTAGCGGGAGGGCTGGAGACCCAGTACTTC. Translated, it gives CASSQVLRLAGGLETQYF.

This rearrangement joins TRBV6-1 to TRBJ2-3; 9 nucleotides line up with TRBD1. V gave up 2 bases and J gave up 5 bases; unmatched junction bases: 2. Germline V gene lookup returns CDR1 MNHNS and CDR2 SASEGT. The CDR3 length is 14 residues. The CDR3 DNA reads TGTGCCAGCAGTGAAACAGGGGGCTTAGATACGCAGTATTTT. Translated: CASSETGGLDTQYF.

The CDR3 loop reads CASSSIEDKNIQYF. CDR3 sequence (DNA): TGTGCCAGCAGCTCCATAGAAGACAAAAACATTCAGTACTTC. The chain has TRBV11-2 and TRBJ2-4; no firm D call. Trimming took 4 bases from V and 3 from J, leaving 10 bases between them. CDR1 is SGHAT and CDR2 is FQNNGV in the germline V gene. This CDR3 is 14 amino acids long.

Only one count was recorded for this clone. The chain employs TRBV5-1 and TRBJ2-3; a weak D match, TRBD2 (6 bases). The germline gives CDR1 SGHRS, CDR2 YFSETQ. This CDR3 has 14 residues. The germline V and J ends were trimmed by 2 bases and 1 base, with 8 bases remaining between them. This CDR3 is CASSLASGTDTQYF. In nucleotides, the CDR3 is TGCGCCAGCAGCTTAGCTAGCGGCACAGATACGCAGTATTTT.

This chain joins TRBV27 and TRBJ1-4; D uncertain. The germline V and J ends were trimmed by 5 bases and 7 bases, with 11 bases remaining between them. The CDR3 runs 13 residues. Germline CDR1 MNHEY, CDR2 SMNVEV (reference sequence). CDR3 sequence reads: CASSPVEGEKLFF. The CDR3 DNA reads as TGTGCCAGCAGTCCAGTAGAGGGTGAAAAACTGTTTTTT.

This clone was observed a single time. CDR3 region: CASSIDGHYEQYF. The DNA of the CDR3 is TGTGCCAGCAGCATTGATGGACACTACGAGCAGTACTTC. The rearrangement uses TRBV6-5 and TRBJ2-7; possible D gene TRBD1, 5 bases. There are 13 residues in the CDR3. V lost 6 bases and J 3 bases, leaving 12 bases between the germline ends. CDR1 is MNHEY and CDR2 is SVGAGI in the germline V gene.

The V gene is TRBV20-1, the J gene TRBJ2-3, with no clear D. Trimming cost V 4 bases and J 9 bases, with 8 bases left between them. Per the germline V gene, CDR1 is DFQATT and CDR2 is SNEGSKA (reference sequence). This CDR3 spans 10 amino acids. The CDR3 loop is CSATTYTQYF. CDR3 sequence (DNA): TGCAGTGCTACAACGTACACGCAGTATTTT.

The V and J genes are TRBV4-2 and TRBJ2-7; tentative D call: TRBD1 (7 bases). Germline V gene data show CDR1 as LGHNA and CDR2 as YNFKEQ. Between the trimmed V and J ends, which lost 0 bases and 4 bases, there was a span of 13 bases. The CDR3 sequence is 15 residues long. The CDR3 here is CASSQDHPGGYEQYF. The DNA for the CDR3 is TGTGCCAGCAGCCAAGATCATCCAGGGGGGTACGAGCAGTACTTC.

The V and J genes are TRBV5-6 and TRBJ1-1; D unresolved. Germline CDR1 reads SGHDT; CDR2 reads YYEEEE. The germline V and J ends were trimmed by 5 bases and 0 bases, with 8 bases remaining between them. The CDR3 consists of 13 residues. In DNA, the CDR3 is TGTGCCAGCAGACGGGATTTGAACACTGAAGCTTTCTTT. Its translation: CASRRDLNTEAFF. The full variable domain, rest sourced from reference TRBV5-6 and TRBJ1-1, is DAGVTQSPTHLIKTRGQQVTLRCSPKSGHDTVSWYQQALGQGPQFIFQYYEEEERQRGNFPDRFSGHQFPNYSSELNVNALLLGDSALYLCASRRDLNTEAFFGQGTRLTVV.

This chain links TRBV4-3 with TRBJ1-1; the D is unclear. Deletions cut 1 base from V and 2 bases from J, with 11 bases between. This CDR3 has 15 residues. The germline V gene encodes CDR1 LGHNA and CDR2 YSLEER. In nucleotides, the CDR3 is TGCGCCAGCAGCCAAGTTTTCGGGGAAAACACTGAAGCTTTCTTT. Translated, it gives CASSQVFGENTEAFF.

The rearrangement links TRBV13 to TRBJ1-1, with D possibly matching TRBD1 (6 bases). CDR1 is PRHDT and CDR2 is FYEKMQ in the germline V gene (reference sequence). The CDR3 contains 14 residues. Trimming removed 5 bases at V and 11 bases at J, with 21 bases between. The CDR3 here is CASSPPHRDEGAFF. Written as DNA, the CDR3 is TGTGCCAGCAGCCCCCCCCACAGGGACGAAGGCGCTTTCTTT.

This sequence joins TRBV7-9 and TRBJ2-7; D uncertain. Germline assignment: CDR1 SEHNR and CDR2 FQNEAQ (reference sequence). V lost 8 bases to trimming and J lost 0 bases, with 14 bases between them. The CDR3 is made up of 14 amino acids. The DNA for the CDR3 is TGTGCCAGCCAAACCGACGGCACCTCCTACGAGCAGTACTTC. This codes for CASQTDGTSYEQYF.

V is TRBV7-8 and J is TRBJ2-1; TRBD2 matches 14 bases. This CDR3 region has 18 residues. Per germline, CDR1 SGHVS and CDR2 FQNEAQ. With V trimmed by 4 bases and J by 8 bases, 13 bases remained unmatched. CDR3 in amino acids: CASSSGLAGAFPPDEQFF. CDR3 sequence (DNA): TGTGCCAGCAGCTCGGGACTAGCGGGAGCTTTCCCTCCGGATGAGCAGTTCTTC.

The J gene is TRBJ2-7, the V gene TRBV4-2; D is undetermined. Trimming stripped 0 bases from V and 3 bases from J, with 9 bases between. Germline CDR1 LGHNA, CDR2 YNFKEQ. CDR3 length equals 14 residues. The CDR3 reads CASSQEQIGYEQYF. The CDR3, as DNA: TGTGCCAGCAGCCAAGAACAGATAGGCTACGAGCAGTACTTC.

This chain uses TRBV11-2 with TRBJ1-1, with D perhaps matching TRBD1 (6 bases). The CDR3 has 16 amino acids. The V end lost 3 bases, the J end lost 4 bases, and 18 bases lay between the germline ends. Looked up from germline, CDR1 is SGHAT and CDR2 is FQNNGV. The CDR3 DNA follows: TGTGCCAGCAGCTTGGCGGCCTACAGGGCTGGCACTGAAGCTTTCTTT. Translating it yields CASSLAAYRAGTEAFF.

This clone ranks as medium-sized (0.01 to 0.1%). V gene TRBV7-9 combines with J gene TRBJ1-2, with 9 bases aligning to TRBD1. Germline V CDR1 and CDR2: SEHNR, FQNEAQ (reference sequence). The CDR3 loop spans 15 amino acids. The J segment lost 2 bases and the V segment lost 3 bases, leaving 4 bases of the junction unmatched. The CDR3 region has the DNA TGTGCCAGCAGCTTCTCGGACAGGGGAAACTATGGCTACACCTTC. Translating gives CASSFSDRGNYGYTF. Full variable domain (remainder filled in from reference TRBV7-9 and TRBJ1-2): DTGVSQNPRHKITKRGQNVTFRCDPISEHNRLYWYRQTLGQGPEFLTYFQNEAQLEKSRLLSDRFSAERPKGSFSTLEIQRTEQGDSAMYLCASSFSDRGNYGYTFGSGTRLTVV.

The chain is built from TRBV4-1 and TRBJ1-5; D call uncertain. With 0 bases removed from V and 7 bases from J, the gap between germline ends came to 7 bases. This CDR3 has 13 amino acids. Germline CDR1 and CDR2: MGHRA and YSYEKL. The DNA for the CDR3 is TGCGCCAGCAGCCAAGACCAAGGGCAGCCCCAGCATTTT. Amino acid sequence: CASSQDQGQPQHF.

The CDR3 sequence: CASSVGSSYNSPLHF. The CDR3 nucleotides are TGTGCCAGCAGCGTAGGGAGCTCCTATAATTCACCCCTCCACTTT. The chain joins TRBV9 to TRBJ1-6; D not certain. Per the germline V gene, CDR1 is SGDLS and CDR2 is YYNGEE. The V gene lost 0 bases and the J gene lost 0 bases, with 4 bases spanning the gap. The CDR3 is 15 residues long.

The gene calls are TRBV28 and TRBJ1-4; 7 positions agree with TRBD1. The CDR3 spans 15 residues. With V trimmed by 1 base and J by 5 bases, 4 bases remained unmatched. Germline values: CDR1 MDHEN, CDR2 SYDVKM. The CDR3 is CASSLLQGSNEKLFF. Here the CDR3 DNA reads TGTGCCAGCAGTTTATTACAGGGGTCAAATGAAAAACTGTTTTTT.

The V gene is TRBV27, the J gene TRBJ2-7; tentatively, D is TRBD2 (6 bases). Trimming stripped 5 bases from V and 1 base from J, with 9 bases between. Germline CDR1 reads MNHEY; CDR2 reads SMNVEV (reference sequence). The CDR3 is made up of 13 amino acids. The CDR3 sequence is CASSRDLSYEQYF. CDR3 nucleotide sequence: TGTGCCAGCAGTCGGGACTTATCCTACGAGCAGTACTTC.

J is TRBJ2-7 and V is TRBV7-8; D remains unclear. Trimming took off 3 bases at V and 5 bases at J, with 17 bases between the two ends. The CDR3 consists of 15 residues. Germline V gene lookup returns CDR1 SGHVS and CDR2 FQNEAQ. The CDR3 DNA reads TGTGCCAGCAGCTTGGAACAGTCGACCTTTAACGAGCAGTACTTC. It translates to CASSLEQSTFNEQYF.